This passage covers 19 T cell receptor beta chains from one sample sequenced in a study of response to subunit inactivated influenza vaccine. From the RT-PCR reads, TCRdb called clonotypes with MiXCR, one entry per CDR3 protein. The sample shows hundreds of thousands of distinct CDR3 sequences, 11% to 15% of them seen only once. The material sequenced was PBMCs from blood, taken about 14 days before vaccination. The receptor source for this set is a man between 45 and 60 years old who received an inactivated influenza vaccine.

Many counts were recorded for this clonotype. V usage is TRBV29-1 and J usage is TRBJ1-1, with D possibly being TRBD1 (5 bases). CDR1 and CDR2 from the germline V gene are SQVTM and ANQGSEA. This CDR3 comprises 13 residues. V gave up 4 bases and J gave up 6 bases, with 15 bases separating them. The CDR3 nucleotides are TGCAGCGTTGCAGTGGGGGAAAACGCTGAAGCTTTCTTT. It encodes CSVAVGENAEAFF.

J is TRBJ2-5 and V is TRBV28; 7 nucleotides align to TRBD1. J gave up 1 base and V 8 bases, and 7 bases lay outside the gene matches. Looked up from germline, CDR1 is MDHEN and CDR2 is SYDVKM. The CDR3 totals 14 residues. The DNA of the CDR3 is TGTGCCAGCGGACCCACAGGGGCCCAAGAGACCCAGTACTTC. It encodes CASGPTGAQETQYF.

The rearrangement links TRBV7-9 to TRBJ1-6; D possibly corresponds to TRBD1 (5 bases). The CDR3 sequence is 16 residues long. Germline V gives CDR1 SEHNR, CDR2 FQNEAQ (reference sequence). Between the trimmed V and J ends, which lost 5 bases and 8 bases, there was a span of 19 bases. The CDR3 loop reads CASSPQRRDRHSPLHF. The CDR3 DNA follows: TGTGCCAGCAGCCCACAACGCCGGGACCGGCATTCACCCCTCCACTTT.

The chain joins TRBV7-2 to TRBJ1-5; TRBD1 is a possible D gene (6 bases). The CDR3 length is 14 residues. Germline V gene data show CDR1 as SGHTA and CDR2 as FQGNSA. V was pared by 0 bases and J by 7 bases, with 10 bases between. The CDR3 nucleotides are TGTGCCAGCAGCTTAGCGGTAGGGGGACAGCCCCAGCATTTT. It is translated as CASSLAVGGQPQHF. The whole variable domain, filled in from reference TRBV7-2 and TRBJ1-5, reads GAGVSQSPSNKVTEKGKDVELRCDPISGHTALYWYRQSLGQGLEFLIYFQGNSAPDKSGLPSDRFSAERTGGSVSTLTIQRTQQEDSAVYLCASSLAVGGQPQHFGDGTRLSIL.

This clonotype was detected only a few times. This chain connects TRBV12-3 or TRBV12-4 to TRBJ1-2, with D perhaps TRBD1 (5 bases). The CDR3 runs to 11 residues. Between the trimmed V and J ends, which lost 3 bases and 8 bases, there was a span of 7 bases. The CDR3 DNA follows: TGTGCCAGCAGTTTTTGGGGGGGCTACACCTTC. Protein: CASSFWGGYTF.

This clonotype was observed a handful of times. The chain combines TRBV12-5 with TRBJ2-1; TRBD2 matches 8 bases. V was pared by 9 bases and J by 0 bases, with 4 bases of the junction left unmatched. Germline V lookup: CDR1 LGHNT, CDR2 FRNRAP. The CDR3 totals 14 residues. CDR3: CASMGTSSYNEQFF. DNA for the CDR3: TGTGCTAGCATGGGGACTAGCTCCTACAATGAGCAGTTCTTC.

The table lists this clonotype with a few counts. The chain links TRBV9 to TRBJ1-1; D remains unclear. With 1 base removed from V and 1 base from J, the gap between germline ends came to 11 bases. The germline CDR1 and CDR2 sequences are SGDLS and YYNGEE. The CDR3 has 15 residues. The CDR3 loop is CASSVQDSRNTEAFF. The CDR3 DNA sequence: TGTGCCAGCAGCGTACAGGACTCCAGGAACACTGAAGCTTTCTTT.

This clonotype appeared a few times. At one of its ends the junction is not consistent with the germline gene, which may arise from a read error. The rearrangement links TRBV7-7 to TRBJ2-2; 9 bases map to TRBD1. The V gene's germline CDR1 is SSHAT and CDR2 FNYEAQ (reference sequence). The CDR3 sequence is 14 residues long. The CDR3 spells CASRQGGRTGELFF. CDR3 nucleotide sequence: TGTGCTAGCAGACAGGGGGGGCGGACCGGGGAGCTGTTTTTT.

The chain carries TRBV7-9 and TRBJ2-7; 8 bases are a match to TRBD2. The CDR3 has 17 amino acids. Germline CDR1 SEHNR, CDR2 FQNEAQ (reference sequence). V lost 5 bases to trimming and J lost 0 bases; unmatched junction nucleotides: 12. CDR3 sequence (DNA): TGTGCCAGCAGCCATCCTCTTACCGGGACTAGCTCCTACGAGCAGTACTTC. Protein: CASSHPLTGTSSYEQYF.

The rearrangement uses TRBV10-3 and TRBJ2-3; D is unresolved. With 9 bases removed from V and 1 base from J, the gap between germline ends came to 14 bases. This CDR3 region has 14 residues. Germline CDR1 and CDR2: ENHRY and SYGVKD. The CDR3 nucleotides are TGTGCCATTAAAGCGCCCGATCGCACAGATACGCAGTATTTT. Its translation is CAIKAPDRTDTQYF.

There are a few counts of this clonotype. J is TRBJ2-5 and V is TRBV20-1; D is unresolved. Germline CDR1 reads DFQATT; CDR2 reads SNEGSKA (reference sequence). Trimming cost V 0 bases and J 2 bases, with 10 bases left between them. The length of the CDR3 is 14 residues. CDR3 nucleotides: TGCAGTGCTAGAGACATAGGCAGTCAAGAGACCCAGTACTTC. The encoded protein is CSARDIGSQETQYF.

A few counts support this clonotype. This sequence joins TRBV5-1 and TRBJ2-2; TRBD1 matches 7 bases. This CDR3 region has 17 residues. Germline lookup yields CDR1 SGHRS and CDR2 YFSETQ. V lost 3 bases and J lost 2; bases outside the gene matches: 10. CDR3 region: CASSWGQSHYNTGELFF. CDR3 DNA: TGCGCCAGCAGCTGGGGACAGAGCCATTATAACACCGGGGAGCTGTTTTTT.

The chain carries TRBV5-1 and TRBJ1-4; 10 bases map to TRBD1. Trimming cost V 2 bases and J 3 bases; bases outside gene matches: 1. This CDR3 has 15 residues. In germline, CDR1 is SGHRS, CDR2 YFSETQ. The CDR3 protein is CASSFGQGANEKLFF. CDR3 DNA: TGCGCCAGCAGCTTCGGACAGGGGGCTAATGAAAAACTGTTTTTT.

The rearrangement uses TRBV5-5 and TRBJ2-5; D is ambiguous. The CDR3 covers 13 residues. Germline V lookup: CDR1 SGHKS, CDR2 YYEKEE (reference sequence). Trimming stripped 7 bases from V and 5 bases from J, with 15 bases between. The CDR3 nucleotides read TGTGCCAGCGGGAAGGGCGGTTCCGAGACCCAGTACTTC. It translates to CASGKGGSETQYF.

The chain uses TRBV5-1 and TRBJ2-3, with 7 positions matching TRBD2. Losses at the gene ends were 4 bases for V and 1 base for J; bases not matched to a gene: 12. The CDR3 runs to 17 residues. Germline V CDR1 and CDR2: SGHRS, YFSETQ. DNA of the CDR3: TGCGCCAGCAGCGGGGAAGTCCTAGCGGAGCGCACAGATACGCAGTATTTT. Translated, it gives CASSGEVLAERTDTQYF.

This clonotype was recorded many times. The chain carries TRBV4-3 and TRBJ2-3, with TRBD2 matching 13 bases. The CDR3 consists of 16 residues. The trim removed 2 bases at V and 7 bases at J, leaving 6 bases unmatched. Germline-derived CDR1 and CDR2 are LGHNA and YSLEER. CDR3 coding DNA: TGCGCCAGCAGCCAATCCGCGACTAGCGGGAGGAATACGCAGTATTTT. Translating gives CASSQSATSGRNTQYF.

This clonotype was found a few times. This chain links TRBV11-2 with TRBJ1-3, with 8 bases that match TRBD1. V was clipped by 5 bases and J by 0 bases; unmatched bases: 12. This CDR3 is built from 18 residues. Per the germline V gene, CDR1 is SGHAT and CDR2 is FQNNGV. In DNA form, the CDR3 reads TGTGCCAGCAGCGCCCGGACAGGGATGATGGGCTCTGGAAACACCATATATTTT. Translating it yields CASSARTGMMGSGNTIYF.

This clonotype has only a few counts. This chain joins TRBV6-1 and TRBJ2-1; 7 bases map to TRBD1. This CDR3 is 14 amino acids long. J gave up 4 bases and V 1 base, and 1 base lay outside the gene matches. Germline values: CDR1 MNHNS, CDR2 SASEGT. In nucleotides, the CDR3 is TGTGCCAGCAGTGAAGAGGGACAGTACAATGAGCAGTTCTTC. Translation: CASSEEGQYNEQFF.

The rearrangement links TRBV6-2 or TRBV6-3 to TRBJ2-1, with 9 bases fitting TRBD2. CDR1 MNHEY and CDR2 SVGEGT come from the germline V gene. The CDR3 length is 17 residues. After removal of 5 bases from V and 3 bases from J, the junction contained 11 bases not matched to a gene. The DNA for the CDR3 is TGTGCCAGCAGTCTCTCTGCGGGGGGGCCCCTCTACAATGAGCAGTTCTTC. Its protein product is CASSLSAGGPLYNEQFF.